A selection of T cell receptor beta chains follows, all from one sample in a study of breast tumors, draining lymph nodes, adjacent tissues. TCRdb re-called the multiplex PCR reads with MiXCR, one entry per CDR3 protein. The sample yields some 120,000 distinct CDR3 sequences, 15% to 20% seen once. Sequences were obtained from axillary lymph node tissue. The receptors shown here come from a female donor with breast cancer. Some clones in this sample may be carry-over from other donors' samples. Both conserved end residues are trimmed from each CDR3.

v_gene	CDR3aa
TRBV19	ASSIAKDGSYGYT
TRBV19	ASSRASGNYEQY
TRBV6-5	ASSYSAGPTWEQY
TRBV7-3	ASSLARTGGTEAF
TRBV5-1	ASSPGMADQPQH
TRBV24-1	ATSDNRGGETQY
TRBV20-1	SARSTSGIYNEQF
TRBV7-2	ASSLAGSVQYEQF
TRBV6-5	ASSSEPYNEQF
TRBV5-6	ASSFVIPSYEQY
TRBV11-2	ASSNSSRSPLH
TRBV20-1	SARDPVLVGVNSNQPQH
TRBV27	ASSLIPRLDLYEQY
TRBV7-2	ASSLVQAYEQY
TRBV7-6	ASSLAPGTATNYGYT
TRBV12-3/TRBV12-4	ASRYREDTGELF